This TCR beta chain stems from a study of blood T cell repertoires in COVID-19 (dated by TCRdb to 2020 to 2021). Study-level background: The collaborator samples originated in the United States, Italy and Spain and spanned the acute and convalescent phases of COVID-19. The prospective study material was composed of cDNA or gDNA derived from T cells, B-cell-depleted T cells, or PBMCs. Deeply sampled blood TCRbeta repertoires from subjects exposed to, actively infected with, or recovered from COVID-19 were included in the dataset. The repertoires were made available in a free public database intended to serve as a resource for research on the immune response to SARS-CoV-2. The samples were drawn from the first 160 participants of the ongoing ImmuneRACE study and from 1,254 subjects provided by 6 global collaborators. Sample metadata almost always included a de-identified subject ID, COVID-19 status, age in years and sex. Where HLA class I and class II types were available, the types were taken from metadata supplied by the sample provider, not from assay-based typing. Overall study outcomes, separate from this receptor: How much clinical and demographic metadata was included differed by source and by participant, and the metadata was provided uncurated.

V is cut by 6 bases and J by 4 bases, and the space between the germline ends is 10 bases. CDR1 and CDR2 (MDHEN, SYDVKM) derive from the germline V gene. The CDR3 has 12 amino acids, counting the end cysteine and phenylalanine. The sequence is cut down to CDR3 DNA, 36 bases in frame from base 1. Each collaborating institution followed its own protocols to collect whole blood in K2EDTA tubes. For TCRbeta analysis, collaborators shipped samples in one of three forms: frozen whole blood, isolated PBMCs, or DNA extracted from either of those sample types. Comments on this clone: Its cognate antigen has yet to be identified. Base qualities are not at hand, and no much larger clone is one base apart.

TCRbeta CDR3 regions were amplified from genomic DNA by means of the immunoSEQ Assay, a bias-controlled multiplex PCR. In the authors' own workflow: The number of nucleated cells in each sample was estimated by amplification of reference gene primers within the assay. To quantify the absolute abundance of each unique TCRbeta CDR3 rearrangement, sequence reads were collapsed and filtered. Productive Simpson clonality was computed per sample as the square root of Simpson's diversity index over productive rearrangements. The table was pulled from immuneACCESS by TCRdb, which kept in-frame rearrangements only. Such tables lose some clones; where checked, under half of the loss comes from unresolved V genes, and the rest has no known cause. D and trimming were read from the DNA, whereas the V and J calls and clone size are those reported in that table. Counted in this sample were around 100,000 clones; approximately 84% of them appeared once. Around 2% of the sample is held by the ten biggest clonotypes.

The sequence was obtained from a human donor in a cohort sampled during active COVID-19. Sequences were obtained from peripheral blood. The rearranged segments are TRBV28 and TRBJ2-7; the D gene identity is not certain. The CDR3 protein: CASSITEYEQYF. The DNA sequence is TGTGCCAGCAGCATTACCGAGTACGAGCAGTACTTC.